The 7 T cell receptor beta chains below all came from one sample that was sequenced in a study of CD8 T cells in ankylosing spondylitis (dated by TCRdb to between 2016 and 2019). Receptor amplification or capture employed 5' RACE. Sequenced on an Illumina HiSeq 2500. Using fastp at Q25 and MiXCR, TCRdb reprocessed the public reads and kept productive beta chains. Records with the same CDR3 protein are collapsed into one entry carrying the most frequent genes and DNA. This sample lists hundreds of thousands of distinct CDR3 sequences; about 12% were detected once. Clones ranked in the top ten supply roughly 0.51% of the sample. Antigens of these TCRs are unknown. General conclusions and limits of the study: Blood from ankylosing spondylitis patients appeared to be characterized by a TCR beta motif made up of several highly homologous amino acid variants.

Source material: blood, either unsorted or a sorted T cell fraction (not recorded which). Receptors were obtained from a male donor with ankylosing spondylitis.

Here the CDR3 reads CASSDSESTDTQYF. The CDR3 DNA is TGTGCCAGCAGCGATAGCGAGAGCACAGATACGCAGTATTTT. This chain connects TRBV2 to TRBJ2-3, with D maybe TRBD2 (5 bases). The germline CDR1 and CDR2 sequences are SNHLY and FYNNEI. V was cut by 6 bases and J by 0 bases, with 10 bases left in between. This CDR3 contains 14 residues.

This sequence joins TRBV20-1 and TRBJ1-4; D remains ambiguous. The CDR3 is 15 residues long. The V end lost 4 bases, the J end lost 4 bases, and 16 bases lay between the germline ends. The germline V gene encodes CDR1 DFQATT and CDR2 SNEGSKA (reference sequence). The DNA of the CDR3 is TGCAGTGCTACAAACACGCGTATAATTAATGAAAAACTGTTTTTT. Translated: CSATNTRIINEKLFF.

The rearrangement links TRBV12-3 or TRBV12-4 to TRBJ2-7; 9 bases are shared with TRBD2. J lost 2 bases, V lost 2 bases, and 7 bases had no gene match. The CDR3 runs to 16 residues. For the CDR3, the DNA is TGTGCCAGCAGTTTATGGTTGGGACTAGCAGCCTACGAGCAGTACTTC. It yields the protein CASSLWLGLAAYEQYF.

This clonotype has only a few counts. J is TRBJ1-1 and V is TRBV19; D remains unclear. V was trimmed by 5 bases and J by 1 base, leaving 11 bases between them. Germline CDR1 and CDR2: LNHDA and SQIVND (reference sequence). This CDR3 comprises 14 residues. The CDR3, as DNA: TGTGCCAGTAGTGCCCGAGTGAGGAACACTGAAGCTTTCTTT. This codes for CASSARVRNTEAFF.

This clonotype was counted between two and nine times. The chain employs TRBV6-4 and TRBJ2-2, with a weak D call TRBD1 (6 bases). CDR3 length: 15 amino acids. CDR1 MRHNA and CDR2 SNTAGT come from the germline V gene. Trimming took off 7 bases at V and 4 bases at J, with 16 bases between the two ends. CDR3 in DNA: TGTGCCAGCATTTCGACAGGAGTCGGCACCGGGGAGCTGTTTTTT. This translates into CASISTGVGTGELFF.

Written as DNA, the CDR3 is TGCAGTGCTAGAGTCCAGTCCGCCGGGGAGCTGTTTTTT. It is translated as CSARVQSAGELFF. This sequence joins TRBV20-1 and TRBJ2-2; D ambiguous. The V gene lost 1 base and the J gene lost 6 bases, with 9 bases spanning the gap. The CDR3 spans 13 residues. Germline V gene lookup returns CDR1 DFQATT and CDR2 SNEGSKA (reference sequence).

This clonotype was picked up many times. The CDR3: CSATGAEHYDEQYF. The CDR3 DNA is TGCAGTGCCACCGGGGCGGAACACTACGACGAGCAGTACTTC. This chain uses TRBV20-1 with TRBJ2-7; D could derive from TRBD1 or TRBD2 (5 bases each). The CDR3 is 14 amino acids. Germline values: CDR1 DFQATT, CDR2 SNEGSKA (reference sequence). V lost 6 bases to trimming and J lost 5 bases, with 20 bases between them.